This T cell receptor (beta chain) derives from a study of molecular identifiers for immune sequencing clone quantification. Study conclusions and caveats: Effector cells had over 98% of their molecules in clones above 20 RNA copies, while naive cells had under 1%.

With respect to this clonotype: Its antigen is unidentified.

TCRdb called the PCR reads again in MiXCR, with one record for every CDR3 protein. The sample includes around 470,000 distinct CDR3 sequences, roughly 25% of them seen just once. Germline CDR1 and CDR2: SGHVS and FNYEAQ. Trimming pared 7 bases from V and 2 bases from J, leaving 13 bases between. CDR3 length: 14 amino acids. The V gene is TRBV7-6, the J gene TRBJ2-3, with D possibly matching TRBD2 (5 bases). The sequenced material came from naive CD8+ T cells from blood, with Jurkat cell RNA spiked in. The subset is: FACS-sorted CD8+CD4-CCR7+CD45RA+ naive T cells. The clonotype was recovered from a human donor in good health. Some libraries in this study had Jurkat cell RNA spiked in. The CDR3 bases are TGTGCCAGCACACGCGGCGGGCACACAGATACGCAGTATTTT. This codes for CASTRGGHTDTQYF.